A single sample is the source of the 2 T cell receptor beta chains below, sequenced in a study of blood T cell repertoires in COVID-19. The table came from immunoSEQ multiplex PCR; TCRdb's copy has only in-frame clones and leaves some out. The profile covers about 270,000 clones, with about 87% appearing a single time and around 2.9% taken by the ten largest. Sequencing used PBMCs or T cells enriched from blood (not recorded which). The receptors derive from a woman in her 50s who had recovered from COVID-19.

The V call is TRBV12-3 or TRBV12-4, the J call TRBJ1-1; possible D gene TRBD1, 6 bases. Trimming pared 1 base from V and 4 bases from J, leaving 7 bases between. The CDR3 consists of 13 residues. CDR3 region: CASSLGGPTEAFF. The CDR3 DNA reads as TGTGCCAGCAGTTTAGGGGGGCCCACTGAAGCTTTCTTT.

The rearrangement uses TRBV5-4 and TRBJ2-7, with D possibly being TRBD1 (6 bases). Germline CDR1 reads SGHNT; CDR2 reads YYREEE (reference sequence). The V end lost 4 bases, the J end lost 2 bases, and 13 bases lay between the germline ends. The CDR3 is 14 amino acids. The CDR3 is CASSPTGQAYEQYF. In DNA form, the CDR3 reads TGTGCCAGCAGCCCCACGGGACAAGCCTACGAGCAGTACTTC.